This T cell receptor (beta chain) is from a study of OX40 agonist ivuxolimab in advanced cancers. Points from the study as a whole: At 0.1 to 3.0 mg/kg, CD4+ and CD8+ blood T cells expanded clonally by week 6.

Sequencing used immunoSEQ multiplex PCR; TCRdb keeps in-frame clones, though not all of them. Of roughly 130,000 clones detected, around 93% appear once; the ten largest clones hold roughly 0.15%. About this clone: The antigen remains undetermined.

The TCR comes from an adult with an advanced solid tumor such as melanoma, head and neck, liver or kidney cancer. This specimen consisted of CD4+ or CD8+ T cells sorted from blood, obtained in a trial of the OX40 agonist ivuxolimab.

The CDR3 reads CASSKSRDRGSYNEQFF. The DNA of the CDR3 is TGTGCCAGCAGTAAATCCCGGGACAGGGGTTCCTACAATGAGCAGTTCTTC. This chain uses TRBV28 with TRBJ2-1, with TRBD1 identical over 10 bases. The CDR3 is made up of 17 amino acids. Germline CDR1 and CDR2: MDHEN and SYDVKM. The junction had 8 bases not matched to a gene; V was cut back by 5 bases and J by 1 base.